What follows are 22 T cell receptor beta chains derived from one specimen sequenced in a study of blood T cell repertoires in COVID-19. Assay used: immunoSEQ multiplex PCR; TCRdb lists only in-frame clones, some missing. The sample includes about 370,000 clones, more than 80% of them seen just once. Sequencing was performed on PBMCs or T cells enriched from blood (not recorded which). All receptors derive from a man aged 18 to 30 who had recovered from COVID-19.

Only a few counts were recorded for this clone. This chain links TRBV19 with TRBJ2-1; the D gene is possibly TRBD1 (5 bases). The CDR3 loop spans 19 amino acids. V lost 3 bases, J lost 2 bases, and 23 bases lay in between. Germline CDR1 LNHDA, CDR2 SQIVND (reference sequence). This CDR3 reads CASSMGRKGFDMPYNEQFF. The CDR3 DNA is TGTGCCAGTAGTATGGGGCGGAAAGGGTTCGATATGCCCTACAATGAGCAGTTCTTC.

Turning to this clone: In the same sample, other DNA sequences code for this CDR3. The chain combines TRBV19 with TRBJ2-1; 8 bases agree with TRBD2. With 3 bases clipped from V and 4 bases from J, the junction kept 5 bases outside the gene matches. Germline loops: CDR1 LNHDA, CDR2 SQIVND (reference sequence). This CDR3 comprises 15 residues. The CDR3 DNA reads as TGTGCCAGTAGTATGACGGGAGGGAGTTACAATGAGCAGTTCTTC. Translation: CASSMTGGSYNEQFF.

CDR3 in amino acids: CASSPGDRGRKETQYF. The CDR3 bases are TGCGCCAGCAGCCCAGGAGACAGGGGGCGGAAAGAGACCCAGTACTTC. This chain uses TRBV4-1 with TRBJ2-5, with 10 nucleotides matching TRBD1. V lost 4 bases to trimming and J lost 3 bases; unmatched junction nucleotides: 8. Germline CDR1 is MGHRA and CDR2 is YSYEKL. CDR3 length: 16 amino acids.

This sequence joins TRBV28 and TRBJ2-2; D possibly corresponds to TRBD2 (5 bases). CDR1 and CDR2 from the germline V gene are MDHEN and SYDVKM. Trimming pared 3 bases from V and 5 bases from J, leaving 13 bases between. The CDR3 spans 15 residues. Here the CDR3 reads CASSFSRTGTGELFF. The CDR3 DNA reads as TGTGCCAGCAGTTTCAGTCGGACGGGAACCGGGGAGCTGTTTTTT.

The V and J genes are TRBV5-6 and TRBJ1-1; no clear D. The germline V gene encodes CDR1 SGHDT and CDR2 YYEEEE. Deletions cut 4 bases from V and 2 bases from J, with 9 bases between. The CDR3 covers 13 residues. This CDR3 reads CASSRGLNTEAFF. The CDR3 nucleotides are TGTGCCAGCAGCCGCGGGCTAAACACTGAAGCTTTCTTT.

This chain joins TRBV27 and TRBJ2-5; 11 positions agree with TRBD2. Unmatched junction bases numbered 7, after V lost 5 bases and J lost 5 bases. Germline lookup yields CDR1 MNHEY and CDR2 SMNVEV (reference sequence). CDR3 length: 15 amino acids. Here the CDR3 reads CASSPLLAGGETQYF. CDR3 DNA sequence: TGTGCCAGCAGTCCCCTCTTAGCGGGAGGGGAGACCCAGTACTTC.

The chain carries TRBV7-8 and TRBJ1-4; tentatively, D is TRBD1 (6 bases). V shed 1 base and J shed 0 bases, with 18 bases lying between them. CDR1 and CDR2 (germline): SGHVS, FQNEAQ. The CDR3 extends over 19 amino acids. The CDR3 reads CASSLGTGSLFATNEKLFF. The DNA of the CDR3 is TGTGCCAGCAGCTTAGGTACAGGGTCCCTTTTTGCAACTAATGAAAAACTGTTTTTT.

The CDR3 region is CSVSGSSRGTDTQYF. For the CDR3, the DNA is TGCAGCGTCTCCGGATCCTCCCGGGGCACAGATACGCAGTATTTT. This chain uses TRBV29-1 with TRBJ2-3; D is undetermined. The V and J ends lost 6 bases and 1 base respectively, with 17 bases between them. Germline values: CDR1 SQVTM, CDR2 ANQGSEA. The CDR3 is 15 residues long.

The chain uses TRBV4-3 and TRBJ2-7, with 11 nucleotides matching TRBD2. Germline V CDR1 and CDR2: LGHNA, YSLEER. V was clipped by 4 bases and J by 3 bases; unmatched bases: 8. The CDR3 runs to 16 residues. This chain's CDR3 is CASSPNVAGGNYEQYF. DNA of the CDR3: TGCGCCAGCAGCCCAAACGTAGCGGGAGGGAACTACGAGCAGTACTTC.

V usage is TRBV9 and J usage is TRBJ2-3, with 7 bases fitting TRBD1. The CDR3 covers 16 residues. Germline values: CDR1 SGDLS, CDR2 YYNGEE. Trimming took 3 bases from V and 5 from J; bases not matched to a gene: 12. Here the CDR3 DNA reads TGTGCCAGCAGCGGAAGGGGTGACAGGGCGGGAGATACGCAGTATTTT. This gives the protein CASSGRGDRAGDTQYF. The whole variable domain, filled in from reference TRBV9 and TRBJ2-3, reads DSGVTQTPKHLITATGQRVTLRCSPRSGDLSVYWYQQSLDQGLQFLIQYYNGEERAKGNILERFSAQQFPDLHSELNLSSLELGDSALYFCASSGRGDRAGDTQYFGPGTRLTVL.

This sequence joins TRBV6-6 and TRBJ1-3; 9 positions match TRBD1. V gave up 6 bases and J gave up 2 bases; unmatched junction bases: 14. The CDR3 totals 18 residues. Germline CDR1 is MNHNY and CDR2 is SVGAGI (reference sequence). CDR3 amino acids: CASSRTDTGDRAGNTIYF. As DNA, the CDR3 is TGTGCCAGCAGCCGAACCGATACAGGGGACAGGGCTGGAAACACCATATATTTT.

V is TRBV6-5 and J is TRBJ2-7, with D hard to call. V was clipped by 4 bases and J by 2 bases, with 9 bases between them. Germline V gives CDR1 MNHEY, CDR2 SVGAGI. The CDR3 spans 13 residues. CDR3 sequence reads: CASSLAEPYEQYF. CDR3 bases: TGTGCCAGCAGTTTGGCGGAACCCTACGAGCAGTACTTC.

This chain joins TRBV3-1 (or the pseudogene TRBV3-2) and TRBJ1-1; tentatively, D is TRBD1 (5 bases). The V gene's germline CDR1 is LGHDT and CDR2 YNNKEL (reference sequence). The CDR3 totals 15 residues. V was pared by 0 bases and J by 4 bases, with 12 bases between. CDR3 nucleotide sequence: TGTGCCAGCAGCCAAGAAGGGGAGGGGCTCACTGAAGCTTTCTTT. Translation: CASSQEGEGLTEAFF.

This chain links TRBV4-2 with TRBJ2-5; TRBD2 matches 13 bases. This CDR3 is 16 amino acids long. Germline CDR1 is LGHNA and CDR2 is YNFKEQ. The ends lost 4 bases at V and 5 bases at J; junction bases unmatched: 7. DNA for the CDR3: TGTGCCAGCAGCCGGACTAGCGGGAGTCAGGGGGAGACCCAGTACTTC. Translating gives CASSRTSGSQGETQYF.

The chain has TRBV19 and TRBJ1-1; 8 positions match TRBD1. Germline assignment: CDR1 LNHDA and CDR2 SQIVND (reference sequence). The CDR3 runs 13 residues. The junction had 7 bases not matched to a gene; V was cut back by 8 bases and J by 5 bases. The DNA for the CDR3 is TGTGCCAGTGATCAGGGGGCTTTTACTGAAGCTTTCTTT. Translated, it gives CASDQGAFTEAFF. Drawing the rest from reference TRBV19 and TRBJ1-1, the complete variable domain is DGGITQSPKYLFRKEGQNVTLSCEQNLNHDAMYWYRQDPGQGLRLIYYSQIVNDFQKGDIAEGYSVSREKKESFPLTVTSAQKNPTAFYLCASDQGAFTEAFFGQGTRLTVV.

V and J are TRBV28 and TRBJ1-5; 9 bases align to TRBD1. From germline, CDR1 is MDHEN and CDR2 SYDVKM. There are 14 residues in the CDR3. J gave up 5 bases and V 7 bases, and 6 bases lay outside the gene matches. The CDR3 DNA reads TGTGCCAGCAAACCGGGACAGGGCCATCAGCCCCAGCATTTT. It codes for CASKPGQGHQPQHF.

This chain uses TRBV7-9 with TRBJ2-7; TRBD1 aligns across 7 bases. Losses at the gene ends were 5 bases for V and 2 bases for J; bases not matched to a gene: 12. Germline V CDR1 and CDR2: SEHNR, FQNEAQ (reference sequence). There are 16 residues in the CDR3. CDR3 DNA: TGTGCCAGCAGCCCCAATTATGGTGGACAGGCCTACGAGCAGTACTTC. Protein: CASSPNYGGQAYEQYF.

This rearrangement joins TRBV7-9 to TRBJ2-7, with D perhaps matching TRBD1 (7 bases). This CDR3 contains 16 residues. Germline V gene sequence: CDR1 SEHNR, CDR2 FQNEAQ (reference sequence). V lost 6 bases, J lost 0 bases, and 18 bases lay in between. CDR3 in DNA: TGTGCCAGCAGTTCATGGGGCGGGGACAGCTCCTACGAGCAGTACTTC. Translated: CASSSWGGDSSYEQYF. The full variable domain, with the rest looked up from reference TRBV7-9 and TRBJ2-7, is DTGVSQNPRHKITKRGQNVTFRCDPISEHNRLYWYRQTLGQGPEFLTYFQNEAQLEKSRLLSDRFSAERPKGSFSTLEIQRTEQGDSAMYLCASSSWGGDSSYEQYFGPGTRLTVT.

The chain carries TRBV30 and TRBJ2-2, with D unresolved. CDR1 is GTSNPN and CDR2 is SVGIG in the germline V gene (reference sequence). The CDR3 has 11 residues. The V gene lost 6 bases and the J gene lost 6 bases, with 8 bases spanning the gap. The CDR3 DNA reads TGTGCCTGCTATTCCTCCGGGGAGCTGTTTTTT. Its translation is CACYSSGELFF.

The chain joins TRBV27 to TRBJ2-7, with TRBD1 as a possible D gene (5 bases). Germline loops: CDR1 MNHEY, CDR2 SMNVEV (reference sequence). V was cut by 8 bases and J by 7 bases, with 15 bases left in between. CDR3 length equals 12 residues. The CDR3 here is CASGHPFGEQYF. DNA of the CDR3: TGTGCCAGCGGACACCCGTTTGGGGAGCAGTACTTC.

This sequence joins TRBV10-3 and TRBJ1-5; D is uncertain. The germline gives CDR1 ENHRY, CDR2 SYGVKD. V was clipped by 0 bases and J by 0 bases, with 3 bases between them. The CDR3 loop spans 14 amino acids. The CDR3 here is CAISESYSNQPQHF. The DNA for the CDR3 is TGTGCCATCAGTGAGTCGTATAGCAATCAGCCCCAGCATTTT.

CDR3 region: CASSTIGGTPYEQYF. The CDR3 region has the DNA TGTGCCAGCTCAACCATAGGCGGGACCCCCTACGAGCAGTACTTC. The V call is TRBV18, the J call TRBJ2-7; D may be TRBD2 (6 bases). The V gene's germline CDR1 is KGHSH and CDR2 LQKENI. Trimming removed 5 bases from V and 2 bases from J, with 16 bases in between. This CDR3 spans 15 amino acids.